This T cell receptor (beta chain) was profiled in a study of glioma-infiltrating T cells after dendritic cell vaccination. Study summary: Dendritic cell vaccine was injected intradermally three times, biweekly.

TCRdb's table, derived via immunoSEQ multiplex PCR, lists solely in-frame clones and lacks some. The repertoire holds 71,000 or so clones, with around 81% as singletons. This CDR3 is 13 amino acids long. The germline CDR1 and CDR2 sequences are SQVTM and ANQGSEA. With V trimmed by 2 bases and J by 4 bases, 4 bases remained unmatched. This clone was recorded a few times. Fresh-frozen tumor tissue and more than two years of survival data were available for all. The origin of this receptor is a human donor with glioblastoma. The source material was blood, sampled before dendritic cell vaccination. The chain carries TRBV29-1 and TRBJ1-1; 7 bases match TRBD1. CDR3 DNA sequence: TGCAGCGTTGAAAGGCCAGGGGGCACTGAAGCTTTCTTT. As protein: CSVERPGGTEAFF. Variable domain in full (rest from reference TRBV29-1 and TRBJ1-1): SAVISQKPSRDICQRGTSLTIQCQVDSQVTMMFWYRQQPGQSLTLIATANQGSEATYESGFVIDKFPISRPNLTFSTLTVSNMSPEDSSIYLCSVERPGGTEAFFGQGTRLTVV.